The rows below give T cell receptor beta chains drawn from one sample of a study of shared clonotypes between healthy human individuals. Sequencing used immunoSEQ multiplex PCR; TCRdb keeps in-frame clones, though not all of them. The sample contains millions of clones, over 85% of which appear only once. What was sequenced was naive CD4+ T cells from PBMCs. These receptors all stem from a man between 18 and 35 years old in good health. Some clones in this sample may be carry-over from other donors' samples. Both conserved end residues are part of each CDR3. A D gene is named only where the DNA matches it firmly. Where a row states a size, it is once, few, many or the class of an expanded clone; other rows omit it.

clone size,J gene,V gene,D gene,CDR3 DNA,CDR3 protein
.,TRBJ2-1,TRBV28,TRBD1,TGTGCCAGCAGTCCCCCCGGAGCCAGGGGGCACTCTGGTGAGCAGTTCTTC,CASSPPGARGHSGEQFF
.,TRBJ1-2,TRBV7-2,.,TGTGCCAGCAGCTTAGCACCCACTGCAGGCGGTGGCTACACCTTC,CASSLAPTAGGGYTF
once,TRBJ2-1,TRBV19,TRBD1,TGTGCCAGTAGTGACCTCGACAGGGCAAAGCAGTTCTTC,CASSDLDRAKQFF
.,TRBJ2-1,TRBV18,TRBD1,TGTGCCAGCTCACTTACAGGGGGCTCCTACAATGAGCAGTTCTTC,CASSLTGGSYNEQFF
.,TRBJ2-1,TRBV5-6,TRBD2,TGTGCCAGCAGCTTTGTGGCGGGAGCGGGCTACAATGAGCAGTTCTTC,CASSFVAGAGYNEQFF
once,TRBJ2-7,TRBV23-1,.,TGCGCCAGCAGTCAAGGGGCCATCGAGCAGTACTTC,CASSQGAIEQYF
.,TRBJ1-2,TRBV28,TRBD1,TGTGCCAGCAGTTTAGGTGGGACAGGGGACTATGGCTACACCTTC,CASSLGGTGDYGYTF
.,TRBJ2-1,TRBV28,.,TGTGCCAGCAGTTTAGGGGGCAGGGAGGAGTTCTTC,CASSLGGREEFF
.,TRBJ2-7,TRBV13,TRBD2,TGTGCCAGCAGCACCACTAGCGGGAGGCCGGGAGAGCAGTACTTC,CASSTTSGRPGEQYF
.,TRBJ1-1,TRBV5-1,.,TGCGCCAGCACCAGGGAGGGAGCCACTGAAGCTTTCTTT,CASTREGATEAFF
.,TRBJ1-1,TRBV18,.,TGTGCCAGCTCACCCCAGGTTTTGGGGGTTGGTGACACTGAAGCTTTCTTT,CASSPQVLGVGDTEAFF
.,TRBJ1-2,TRBV30,.,TGTGCCTGGGGTATACACGGCTATGGCTACACCTTC,CAWGIHGYGYTF
.,TRBJ2-7,TRBV9,.,TGTGCCAGCAGCCGCGCTACAGGGCCCTACGAGCAGTACTTC,CASSRATGPYEQYF
.,TRBJ1-1,TRBV4-1,.,TGCGCCAGCAGCCAAGGGGACACTATGAACACTGAAGCTTTCTTT,CASSQGDTMNTEAFF
.,TRBJ1-2,TRBV5-6,.,TGTGCCAGCAGCTTGGGGGTGAACCCTTACTATGGCTACACCTTC,CASSLGVNPYYGYTF
.,TRBJ1-1,TRBV7-8,.,TGTGCCAGCAGCTTTGCGAACACTGAAGCTTTCTTT,CASSFANTEAFF
.,TRBJ2-7,TRBV19,.,TGTGCCAGTAGTAAATCCCCCAGCTACGAGCAGTACTTC,CASSKSPSYEQYF
.,TRBJ1-1,TRBV7-9,TRBD1,TGTGCCAGCAGCTCGACCACAGGGGGAGGGACTGAAGCTTTCTTT,CASSSTTGGGTEAFF
.,TRBJ2-7,TRBV6-5,.,TGTGCCAGCAGTTCAAGGGGAGGATCCACCTACGAGCAGTACTTC,CASSSRGGSTYEQYF
.,TRBJ2-2,TRBV5-1,.,TGCGCCAGCAGCTTGGGGCAGGGCTGGAACGGGGAGCTGTTTTTT,CASSLGQGWNGELFF
.,TRBJ2-1,TRBV5-5,.,TGTGCCAGCAGCTTATGGCAGGCCTCCTACAATGAGCAGTTCTTC,CASSLWQASYNEQFF
.,TRBJ2-5,TRBV29-1,TRBD1,TGCAGCGTTGGGACAGGGGGCGGGAAGACCCAGTACTTC,CSVGTGGGKTQYF
.,TRBJ2-7,TRBV5-1,.,TGCGCCAGCAGCCCTGGTAGGTCGGATCCTAGCTCCTACGAGCAGTACTTC,CASSPGRSDPSSYEQYF
.,TRBJ2-2,TRBV9,.,TGTGCCAGCAGCGTATTTTCCACCGGGGAGCTGTTTTTT,CASSVFSTGELFF
.,TRBJ2-1,TRBV30,.,TGTGCCTGGAGGGCGTTTGGCGGGACAATCAATGAGCAGTTCTTC,CAWRAFGGTINEQFF
.,TRBJ2-7,TRBV5-1,.,TGCGCCAGCAGCCGCATAACTAAGGGCGAGCAGTACTTC,CASSRITKGEQYF
.,TRBJ1-2,TRBV5-8,TRBD1,TGTGCCAGCAGCGCCGGGACAGGGTATAACTATGGCTACACCTTC,CASSAGTGYNYGYTF
once,TRBJ2-5,TRBV2,TRBD1,TGTGCCAGCAGGGGCGGGACAGGGGGTGAGGACCAGTACTTC,CASRGGTGGEDQYF
.,TRBJ1-3,TRBV7-3,.,TGTGCCAGCAGCTTATTGCCAGCTACCTCTGGAAACACCATATATTTT,CASSLLPATSGNTIYF
once,TRBJ1-4,TRBV20-1,.,TGCAGTGCTAGGGGGGAAAAACTGTTTTTT,CSARGEKLFF
.,TRBJ1-5,TRBV18,.,TGTGCCAGCTCACCGAGTCAGCTTAACAATCAGCCCCAGCATTTT,CASSPSQLNNQPQHF
.,TRBJ2-1,TRBV4-1,TRBD2,TGCGCCAGCAGCCCCCTAGCGGGAGGGCGTATTGAGCAGTTCTTC,CASSPLAGGRIEQFF
.,TRBJ2-1,TRBV7-2,.,TGTGCCAGCAGCTTAGTGAGCTCGAACTACAATGAGCAGTTCTTC,CASSLVSSNYNEQFF
.,TRBJ2-6,TRBV5-1,.,TGCGCCAGCAGCTTGGCGGTATCCGGGGCCAACGTCCTGACTTTC,CASSLAVSGANVLTF
.,TRBJ2-7,TRBV27,.,TGTGCCAGCAGTCCCATAGACGGGACTGCTGCCTCCTACGAGCAGTACTTC,CASSPIDGTAASYEQYF
.,TRBJ1-4,TRBV9,TRBD1,TGTGCCAGCAGCGCGACATACCTTAGACAGGGGGAGAAGGAACTGTTTTTT,CASSATYLRQGEKELFF
.,TRBJ2-1,TRBV6-1,.,TGTGCCAGCATACCAAGGGATAGCTCCTACAATGAGCAGTTCTTC,CASIPRDSSYNEQFF
.,TRBJ1-2,TRBV28,.,TGTGCCAGCGGGACACCTTTCGGCTACACCTTC,CASGTPFGYTF
.,TRBJ2-6,TRBV5-1,TRBD2,TGCGCCAGCAGCCCGTTGGGGGCTCATAGGTCGGCTAGCGGGTTGGCTGGGGCCAACGTCCTGACTTTC,CASSPLGAHRSASGLAGANVLTF
.,TRBJ2-5,TRBV11-2,.,TGTGCCAGCAGCCAGTCGAGCGGTCCCAGCGGAGAGACCCAGTACTTC,CASSQSSGPSGETQYF
.,TRBJ2-5,TRBV11-2,.,TGTGCCAGCAGCCGATTCACAGGGTTCCGAGAGACCCAGTACTTC,CASSRFTGFRETQYF
.,TRBJ1-1,TRBV5-4,.,TGTGCCAGCAGCTCAAGGAGCCCACCAAGTGAAGCTTTCTTT,CASSSRSPPSEAFF
.,TRBJ2-5,TRBV2,TRBD1,TGTGCCAGCAGTTTACAGGGGGCGATCCAAGAGACCCAGTACTTC,CASSLQGAIQETQYF
.,TRBJ2-5,TRBV11-2,.,TGTGCCAGCTTACCCGGGCCCATGGAGACCCAGTACTTC,CASLPGPMETQYF
.,TRBJ2-1,TRBV7-3,.,TGTGCCAGCAGCTCCTCCTCCGGGACGCTTTCCGGGGAGCAGTTCTTC,CASSSSSGTLSGEQFF
once,TRBJ1-2,TRBV4-3,TRBD1,TGCGCCAGCAGCCGAGAGGGACAGGGCTATGGCTACACCTTC,CASSREGQGYGYTF
.,TRBJ2-7,TRBV2,.,TGTGCCAGCAGTGAAGCCCAGTGGGGTGGTAGCTTC,CASSEAQWGGSF
.,TRBJ2-1,TRBV27,.,TGTGCCAGCAGTCCGGGGCTGGGTTCATACGGCTCCTACAATGAGCAGTTCTTC,CASSPGLGSYGSYNEQFF
.,TRBJ2-3,TRBV5-1,TRBD2,TGCGCCAGCAGCCCCCCCGGTCTAGCGGGAGGCGTGCAGTATTTT,CASSPPGLAGGVQYF
.,TRBJ2-1,TRBV30,.,TGTGCCTGGAGTGTAGCGAGCTTCAATGAGCAGTTCTTC,CAWSVASFNEQFF
.,TRBJ2-7,TRBV9,TRBD1,TGTGCCAGCAGCCGACGGACAGGGGCGCCCTACGAGCAGTACTTC,CASSRRTGAPYEQYF
.,TRBJ2-3,TRBV30,TRBD2,TGTGCCTGGATGGCTGGCGGGAGAGGCACAGATACGCAGTATTTT,CAWMAGGRGTDTQYF
once,TRBJ2-7,TRBV30,.,TGTGCCTGGGTTAGTCTTTCGGACGAGGAGCAGTACTTC,CAWVSLSDEEQYF
.,TRBJ2-2,TRBV6-1,.,TGTGCCAGCAGTTGGGACCGATACACCGGGGAGCTGTTTTTT,CASSWDRYTGELFF
.,TRBJ2-1,TRBV7-9,.,TGTGCCAGCAGCTTAGAGCTAGTTAGCAATGAGCAGTTCTTC,CASSLELVSNEQFF
.,TRBJ1-2,TRBV2,.,TGTGCCAGCAGTGAAGTCCCAGGGCCCGGCTACACCTTC,CASSEVPGPGYTF
.,TRBJ1-2,TRBV14,.,TGTGCCAGCAGCCAAGAGACCTATGGCTACACCTTC,CASSQETYGYTF
.,TRBJ1-4,TRBV5-1,.,TGCGCCAGCTCCTATTCCCGGGAAAAACTGTTTTTT,CASSYSREKLFF
.,TRBJ1-2,TRBV30,.,TGTGCCTGGAGTCAAAGGGTCAGCTATGGCTACACCTTC,CAWSQRVSYGYTF